Below are 7 T cell receptor beta chains sequenced from a single sample in a study of patients and donors after allogeneic stem cell transplantation. A single record per CDR3 protein comes from TCRdb applying MiXCR to the RT-PCR reads. The sample holds 400,000 to 450,000 distinct CDR3 sequences, roughly 17% seen once. Sequenced: blood, either unsorted or a sorted T cell fraction (not recorded which). The source of these receptors is a human donor who was either an allogeneic HSCT recipient or a stem cell or donor lymphocyte infusion donor (not recorded which). It is not recorded whose cells these are; they may come from a transplant donor.

In this sample, this clonotype turned up a few times. This chain links TRBV7-8 with TRBJ1-5; D remains unclear. Trimming pared 5 bases from V and 1 base from J, leaving 18 bases between. Germline V gene data show CDR1 as SGHVS and CDR2 as FQNEAQ. The CDR3 consists of 17 residues. CDR3 sequence: CASSHLPWADSNQPQHF. The CDR3 nucleotides are TGTGCCAGCAGCCACCTCCCCTGGGCAGACAGCAATCAGCCCCAGCATTTT.

The V call is TRBV20-1, the J call TRBJ1-2, with a weak D call TRBD1 (5 bases). The germline V gene encodes CDR1 DFQATT and CDR2 SNEGSKA (reference sequence). Trimming pared 0 bases from V and 4 bases from J, leaving 12 bases between. The CDR3 spans 14 residues. The CDR3 region has the DNA TGCAGTGCTAGAGAGAGCGAAGGGGCCTATGGCTACACCTTC. Protein: CSARESEGAYGYTF.

In its sample, this clonotype was seen a few times. The V call is TRBV6-1, the J call TRBJ1-3, with no clear D. Looked up from germline, CDR1 is MNHNS and CDR2 is SASEGT. This CDR3 has 13 residues. V was clipped by 7 bases and J by 1 base, with 8 bases between them. CDR3 DNA sequence: TGTGCCAGCAAGGTGGCTTCTGGAAACACCATATATTTT. Translation: CASKVASGNTIYF.

The chain has TRBV20-1 and TRBJ1-2; weak D call: TRBD1 (6 bases). This CDR3 region has 13 residues. The V end was cut by 6 bases, the J end by 9 bases, with 20 bases between. Germline CDR1 DFQATT, CDR2 SNEGSKA (reference sequence). CDR3 sequence: CSADLGGGLSYTF. The CDR3 nucleotides are TGCAGTGCAGACTTGGGGGGCGGCTTGAGCTACACCTTC.

This CDR3 reads CSVSDGGRTEAFF. CDR3 sequence (DNA): TGCAGCGTTTCAGACGGTGGGAGGACTGAAGCTTTCTTT. The rearrangement joins TRBV29-1 to TRBJ1-1, with D hard to call. The V gene lost 5 bases and the J gene lost 5 bases, with 15 bases spanning the gap. This CDR3 has 13 amino acids. Germline V gene sequence: CDR1 SQVTM, CDR2 ANQGSEA.

This clonotype was picked up a small number of times. V is TRBV5-1 and J is TRBJ2-3, with D possibly TRBD2 on 6 matching bases. CDR1 and CDR2 (germline): SGHRS, YFSETQ. Trimming took off 4 bases at V and 2 bases at J, with 20 bases between the two ends. The CDR3 is 17 residues long. The CDR3 is CASSPVLSGKNTDTQYF. The CDR3 DNA is TGCGCCAGCAGCCCGGTCCTTAGCGGTAAAAACACAGATACGCAGTATTTT.

This chain joins TRBV4-1 and TRBJ2-4; D unclear. V was trimmed by 0 bases and J by 8 bases, leaving 14 bases between them. The CDR3 length is 15 residues. The germline CDR1 and CDR2 sequences are MGHRA and YSYEKL. The CDR3: CASSQDGQDWDIQYF. In DNA, the CDR3 is TGCGCCAGCAGCCAAGACGGGCAGGATTGGGACATTCAGTACTTC.